This T cell receptor beta chain was documented in a study of T cell responses to AZD1222 COVID-19 vaccine. V dropped 6 bases and J dropped 5 bases, with 10 bases sitting between them. This CDR3 is built from 12 residues. Germline CDR1 reads MNHEY; CDR2 reads SVGAGI. The method was immunoSEQ multiplex PCR; TCRdb's version includes in-frame clones alone and lacks a portion of them. This table holds 93,000 or so clones, about 90% found once. The sequence came from an adult in good health. The sequencing here drew on peripheral blood, taken on day 0 of AZD1222 vaccination. The chain recombines TRBV6-5 with TRBJ2-5; no clear D. CDR3 protein: CASSILGETQYF. DNA of the CDR3: TGTGCCAGCAGCATCCTGGGGGAGACCCAGTACTTC.